The rows below give T cell receptor beta chains drawn from one sample of a study of blood T cell repertoires in COVID-19. Produced via immunoSEQ multiplex PCR; TCRdb's table is partial and in-frame only. This sample has about 140,000 clones, with around 80% found just once. The sample taken for sequencing was peripheral blood. The receptor set was obtained from a human donor in a cohort sampled during active COVID-19. CDR3s include the opening cysteine and the closing phenylalanine or tryptophan. Fields, in order: J gene, V gene, clone size, D gene, CDR3 protein, CDR3 DNA. D genes are given only for firm matches. Size values are once, few and many counts, or a class for expanded clones, and some rows have none.

>TRBJ1-4|TRBV5-1|NA|TRBD1
CASSLQGIGEKLFF
TGCGCCAGCAGCTTACAGGGGATCGGTGAAAAACTGTTTTTT
>TRBJ2-5|TRBV5-1|NA|TRBD1
CASSRGQGARVQETQYF
TGCGCCAGCAGCCGCGGACAGGGGGCGCGGGTCCAGGAGACCCAGTACTTC
>TRBJ1-1|TRBV6-6|NA|NA
CASQGGSLNTEAFF
TGTGCCAGCCAGGGAGGCAGCTTGAACACTGAAGCTTTCTTT
>TRBJ2-5|TRBV6-2/TRBV6-3|once|TRBD2
CASSYSPGGSGGTQYF
TGTGCCAGCAGTTACTCGCCGGGGGGGTCCGGTGGGACCCAGTACTTC
>TRBJ1-4|TRBV10-2|NA|NA
CASSERGPLEEKLFF
TGCGCCAGCAGTGAAAGAGGGCCCCTTGAGGAAAAACTGTTTTTT
>TRBJ1-5|TRBV5-5|NA|NA
CASSLEGGWGQPQHF
TGTGCCAGCAGCTTGGAAGGGGGATGGGGTCAGCCCCAGCATTTT
>TRBJ1-4|TRBV2|NA|TRBD1
CASSEVVTGGTLFF
TGTGCCAGCAGTGAGGTGGTTACAGGGGGCACTCTGTTTTTT
>TRBJ2-5|TRBV7-9|NA|TRBD1
CASSLGTGRETQYF
TGTGCCAGCAGCTTAGGGACAGGGAGAGAGACCCAGTACTTC
>TRBJ2-2|TRBV7-2|NA|TRBD2
CASSSLAGNTGELFF
TGTGCCAGCAGCTCACTAGCGGGGAACACCGGGGAGCTGTTTTTT
>TRBJ1-2|TRBV2|few|NA
CASSRDKGGYTF
TGTGCCAGCAGTCGGGACAAGGGAGGCTACACCTTC
>TRBJ1-1|TRBV9|NA|NA
CASSASRGTEAFF
TGTGCCAGCAGCGCGTCCAGGGGAACTGAAGCTTTCTTT
>TRBJ1-5|TRBV19|NA|TRBD1
CASQPLRGISNQPQHF
TGTGCCAGTCAGCCTCTCAGGGGGATCAGCAATCAGCCCCAGCATTTT
>TRBJ2-1|TRBV5-1|NA|NA
CASSLGARARVVYNEQFF
TGCGCCAGCAGCTTGGGTGCCAGGGCTAGAGTAGTCTACAATGAGCAGTTCTTC
>TRBJ2-7|TRBV5-4|few|TRBD1
CASSYTGAQAYEQYF
TGTGCCAGCAGCTACACAGGGGCCCAAGCCTACGAGCAGTACTTC
>TRBJ2-7|TRBV5-1|NA|NA
CASSLVNEQYF
TGCGCCAGCAGCTTGGTAAACGAGCAGTACTTC
>TRBJ2-3|TRBV6-5|NA|TRBD2
CASSLAGGTDTQYF
TGTGCCAGCAGCCTAGCGGGAGGCACAGATACGCAGTATTTT
>TRBJ2-3|TRBV15|NA|TRBD2
CATAELAGTTDTQYF
TGTGCCACAGCGGAACTAGCGGGGACCACAGATACGCAGTATTTT
>TRBJ1-1|TRBV6-5|NA|NA
CAISREVNTEAFF
TGTGCCATCTCGCGGGAGGTGAACACTGAAGCTTTCTTT
>TRBJ2-5|TRBV7-9|few|TRBD2
CASSPSAGGGETQYF
TGTGCCAGCAGTCCATCAGCGGGGGGCGGGGAGACCCAGTACTTC
>TRBJ2-1|TRBV28|NA|NA
CASSSFGEQFF
TGTGCCAGCAGTTCGTTCGGTGAGCAGTTCTTC
>TRBJ2-5|TRBV30|NA|TRBD2
CAWSEGSGGSQETQYF
TGTGCCTGGAGTGAAGGTAGCGGGGGATCCCAAGAGACCCAGTACTTC
>TRBJ2-3|TRBV29-1|NA|TRBD1
CSVVGTASTDTQYF
TGCAGCGTTGTAGGGACAGCTAGCACAGATACGCAGTATTTT
>TRBJ2-1|TRBV3-1/TRBV3-2|few|TRBD1
CATQGVDNEQFF
TGTGCCACCCAGGGGGTAGACAATGAGCAGTTCTTC
>TRBJ2-5|TRBV2|NA|TRBD2
CASSDSGGRRETQYF
TGTGCCAGCAGTGATAGCGGGGGGCGCCGAGAGACCCAGTACTTC
>TRBJ2-3|TRBV4-3|NA|TRBD2
CASSQLAGGTDTQYF
TGCGCCAGCAGCCAGCTTGCGGGGGGTACAGATACGCAGTATTTT
>TRBJ2-3|TRBV7-3|few|TRBD2
CASSQAGGSTDTQYF
TGTGCCAGCAGCCAAGCGGGGGGGAGCACAGATACGCAGTATTTT
>TRBJ1-1|TRBV5-1|NA|NA
CASSLIGGENTEAFF
TGCGCCAGCAGCTTGATCGGGGGAGAGAACACTGAAGCTTTCTTT
>TRBJ2-5|TRBV6-4|once|NA
CASSEQGGGQETQYF
TGTGCCAGCAGTGAACAGGGTGGGGGCCAAGAGACCCAGTACTTC
>TRBJ1-6|TRBV2|NA|NA
CASSLTDNGSPLHF
TGTGCCAGCAGTCTCACGGACAACGGTTCACCCCTCCACTTT
>TRBJ1-1|TRBV7-2|NA|NA
CASSLNSFGEAFF
TGTGCCAGCAGCTTAAATTCATTCGGGGAAGCTTTCTTT
>TRBJ2-2|TRBV19|NA|TRBD2
CASSTREVLTGELFF
TGTGCCAGTAGTACCCGGGAGGTTCTAACCGGGGAGCTGTTTTTT
>TRBJ1-1|TRBV7-6|NA|NA
CASSLEGMQGNTEAFF
TGTGCCAGCAGCTTAGAAGGTATGCAGGGGAACACTGAAGCTTTCTTT
>TRBJ1-2|TRBV19|once|NA
CASSIGNGNYGYTF
TGTGCCAGTAGTATAGGAAACGGTAACTATGGCTACACCTTC
>TRBJ2-7|TRBV7-2|NA|NA
CASSLALDFSYEQYF
TGTGCCAGCAGCTTAGCCTTGGACTTCTCCTACGAGCAGTACTTC
>TRBJ1-1|TRBV27|NA|TRBD1
CASSPRQGALTEAFF
TGTGCCAGCAGTCCCCGACAGGGGGCCTTGACTGAAGCTTTCTTT
>TRBJ2-7|TRBV6-6|NA|TRBD2
CASSYSLAGAPYEQYF
TGTGCCAGCAGTTACTCACTAGCGGGGGCACCCTACGAGCAGTACTTC
>TRBJ2-7|TRBV4-1|NA|TRBD2
CASSQGLAGDYEQYF
TGCGCCAGCAGCCAAGGCCTAGCGGGGGACTACGAGCAGTACTTC
>TRBJ1-3|TRBV30|NA|NA
CAWTLGGGNTIYF
TGTGCCTGGACCCTAGGGGGAGGAAACACCATATATTTT
>TRBJ1-5|TRBV19|NA|NA
CASSIGGWGNQPQHF
TGTGCCAGTAGTATAGGCGGGTGGGGCAATCAGCCCCAGCATTTT
>TRBJ2-3|TRBV5-1|NA|TRBD2
CASSDGTSRTDTQYF
TGCGCCAGCAGCGACGGGACTAGCCGCACAGATACGCAGTATTTT
>TRBJ2-7|TRBV7-2|NA|NA
CASSSLTEQYF
TGTGCCAGCAGCTCCCTTACAGAGCAGTACTTC
>TRBJ2-7|TRBV5-1|NA|TRBD2
CASSRSGSSYEQYF
TGCGCCAGCAGTCGTAGCGGGAGCTCCTACGAGCAGTACTTC
>TRBJ2-5|TRBV11-2|NA|NA
CASSFLPTVQETQYF
TGTGCCAGCAGCTTTCTCCCCACAGTTCAAGAGACCCAGTACTTC
>TRBJ2-5|TRBV19|NA|NA
CASSIWTAQETQYF
TGTGCCAGTAGTATATGGACAGCCCAAGAGACCCAGTACTTC
>TRBJ2-5|TRBV2|NA|NA
CASTFQETQYF
TGTGCCAGCACTTTCCAAGAGACCCAGTACTTC
>TRBJ1-2|TRBV5-1|few|TRBD1
CASSSGQGAEGYTF
TGCGCCAGCAGCTCGGGACAGGGGGCGGAGGGCTACACCTTC
>TRBJ1-1|TRBV15|NA|TRBD1
CATSRQGQVPGEAFF
TGTGCCACCAGCAGACAAGGACAGGTGCCTGGGGAAGCTTTCTTT
>TRBJ2-5|TRBV6-2/TRBV6-3|NA|NA
CASSYGGGRETQYF
TGTGCCAGCAGTTACGGGGGGGGGCGGGAGACCCAGTACTTC
>TRBJ2-3|TRBV6-2/TRBV6-3|many|NA
CASSHTRETDTQYF
TGTGCCAGCAGCCACACTAGGGAAACAGATACGCAGTATTTT
>TRBJ2-5|TRBV24-1|NA|NA
CATSDSFQETQYF
TGTGCCACCAGTGATTCATTCCAAGAGACCCAGTACTTC
>TRBJ2-5|TRBV12-5|NA|NA
CASGLTRGMRETQYF
TGTGCTAGTGGCCTGACCCGGGGGATGAGAGAGACCCAGTACTTC
>TRBJ1-2|TRBV19|NA|NA
CASSVPGYYGYTF
TGTGCCAGTAGTGTCCCAGGTTACTATGGCTACACCTTC
>TRBJ2-2|TRBV4-2|NA|NA
CASSQEIGWAGELFF
TGTGCCAGCAGCCAAGAGATCGGGTGGGCCGGGGAGCTGTTTTTT
>TRBJ2-5|TRBV5-1|NA|NA
CASSPQGLETQYF
TGCGCCAGCAGCCCGCAGGGGTTGGAGACCCAGTACTTC
>TRBJ2-5|TRBV2|NA|NA
CASSGLKETQYF
TGTGCCAGCAGTGGCCTAAAAGAGACCCAGTACTTC